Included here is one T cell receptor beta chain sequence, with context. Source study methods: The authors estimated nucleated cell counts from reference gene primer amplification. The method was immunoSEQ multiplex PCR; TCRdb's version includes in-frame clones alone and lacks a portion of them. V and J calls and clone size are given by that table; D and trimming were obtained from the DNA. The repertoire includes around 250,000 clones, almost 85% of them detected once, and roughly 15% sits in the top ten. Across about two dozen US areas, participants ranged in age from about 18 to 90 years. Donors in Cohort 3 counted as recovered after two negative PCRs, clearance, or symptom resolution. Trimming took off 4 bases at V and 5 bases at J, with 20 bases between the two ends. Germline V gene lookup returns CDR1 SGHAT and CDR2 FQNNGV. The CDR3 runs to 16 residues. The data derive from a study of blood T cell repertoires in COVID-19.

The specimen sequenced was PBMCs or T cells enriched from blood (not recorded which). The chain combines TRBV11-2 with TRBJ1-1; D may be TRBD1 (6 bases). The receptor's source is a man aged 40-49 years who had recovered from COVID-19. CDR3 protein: CASSYPGGGFGTEAFF. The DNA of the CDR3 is TGTGCCAGCAGCTACCCGGGGGGGGGCTTTGGGACTGAAGCTTTCTTT. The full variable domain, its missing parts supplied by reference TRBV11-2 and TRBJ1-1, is EAGVAQSPRYKIIEKRQSVAFWCNPISGHATLYWYQQILGQGPKLLIQFQNNGVVDDSQLPKDRFSAERLKGVDSTLKIQPAKLEDSAVYLCASSYPGGGFGTEAFFGQGTRLTVV.